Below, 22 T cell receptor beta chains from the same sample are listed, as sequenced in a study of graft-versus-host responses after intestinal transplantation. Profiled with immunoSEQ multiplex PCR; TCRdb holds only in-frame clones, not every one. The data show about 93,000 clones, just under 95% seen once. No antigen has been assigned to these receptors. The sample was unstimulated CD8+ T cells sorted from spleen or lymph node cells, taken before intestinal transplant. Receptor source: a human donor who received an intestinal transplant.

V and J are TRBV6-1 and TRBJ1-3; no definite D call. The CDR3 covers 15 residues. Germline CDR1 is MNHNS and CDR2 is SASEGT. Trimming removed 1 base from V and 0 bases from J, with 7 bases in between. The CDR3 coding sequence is TGTGCCAGCAGTGAAGACGGGAGCTCTGGAAACACCATATATTTT. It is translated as CASSEDGSSGNTIYF.

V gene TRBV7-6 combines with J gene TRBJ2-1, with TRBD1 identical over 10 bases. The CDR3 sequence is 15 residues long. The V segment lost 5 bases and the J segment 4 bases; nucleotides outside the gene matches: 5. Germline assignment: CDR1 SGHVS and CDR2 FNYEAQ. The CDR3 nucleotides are TGTGCCAGCAGCCTGACAGGGGGCGATTACAATGAGCAGTTCTTC. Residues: CASSLTGGDYNEQFF.

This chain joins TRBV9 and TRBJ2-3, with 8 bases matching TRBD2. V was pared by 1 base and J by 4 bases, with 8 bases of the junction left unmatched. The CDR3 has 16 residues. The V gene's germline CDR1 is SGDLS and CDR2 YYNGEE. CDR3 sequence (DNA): TGTGCCAGCAGCGTACCTCTCGCGGGGGGTGCAGATACGCAGTATTTT. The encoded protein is CASSVPLAGGADTQYF.

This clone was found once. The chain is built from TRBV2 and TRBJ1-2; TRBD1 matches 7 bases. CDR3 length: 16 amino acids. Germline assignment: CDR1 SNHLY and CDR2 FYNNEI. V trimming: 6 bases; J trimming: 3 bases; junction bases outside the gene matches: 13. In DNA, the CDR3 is TGTGCCAGCAGGGTAGAGGGGGCACAAACTTACTATGGCTACACCTTC. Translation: CASRVEGAQTYYGYTF.

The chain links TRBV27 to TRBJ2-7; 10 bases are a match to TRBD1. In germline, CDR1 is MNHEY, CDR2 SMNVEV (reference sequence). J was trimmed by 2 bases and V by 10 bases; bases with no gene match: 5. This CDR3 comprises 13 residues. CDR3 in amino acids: CATADRGTYEQYF. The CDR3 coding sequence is TGTGCCACCGCGGACAGGGGGACCTACGAGCAGTACTTC.

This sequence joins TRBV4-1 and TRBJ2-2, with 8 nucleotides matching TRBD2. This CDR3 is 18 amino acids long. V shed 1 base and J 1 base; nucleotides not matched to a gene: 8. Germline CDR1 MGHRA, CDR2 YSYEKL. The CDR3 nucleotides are TGCGCCAGCAGCCAAGGGGGGGCAAGCGGGAGGAACACCGGGGAGCTGTTTTTT. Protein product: CASSQGGASGRNTGELFF.

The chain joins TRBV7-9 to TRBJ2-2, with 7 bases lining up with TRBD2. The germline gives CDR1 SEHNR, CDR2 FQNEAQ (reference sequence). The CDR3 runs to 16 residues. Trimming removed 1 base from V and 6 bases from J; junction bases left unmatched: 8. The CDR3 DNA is TGTGCCAGCAGCTTAGGCCCAGCGGGGTTCGCCGGGGAGCTGTTTTTT. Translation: CASSLGPAGFAGELFF.

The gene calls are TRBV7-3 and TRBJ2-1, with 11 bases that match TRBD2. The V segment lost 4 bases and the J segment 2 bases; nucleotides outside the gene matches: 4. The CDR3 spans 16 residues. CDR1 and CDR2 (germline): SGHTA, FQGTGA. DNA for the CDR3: TGTGCCAGCAGCTCCAATAGCGGGGGGGCCTACAATGAGCAGTTCTTC. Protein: CASSSNSGGAYNEQFF.

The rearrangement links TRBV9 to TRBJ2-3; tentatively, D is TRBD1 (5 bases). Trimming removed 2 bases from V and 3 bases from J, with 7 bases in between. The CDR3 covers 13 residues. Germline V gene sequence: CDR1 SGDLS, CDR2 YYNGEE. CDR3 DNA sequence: TGTGCCAGCAGCGTTTCAGGGACAGATACGCAGTATTTT. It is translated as CASSVSGTDTQYF.

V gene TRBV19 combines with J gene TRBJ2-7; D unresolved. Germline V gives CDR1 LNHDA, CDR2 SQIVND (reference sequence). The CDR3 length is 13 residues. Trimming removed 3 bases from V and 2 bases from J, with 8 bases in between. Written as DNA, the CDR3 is TGTGCCAGTAGTATTCACATGGCCTACGAGCAGTACTTC. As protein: CASSIHMAYEQYF.

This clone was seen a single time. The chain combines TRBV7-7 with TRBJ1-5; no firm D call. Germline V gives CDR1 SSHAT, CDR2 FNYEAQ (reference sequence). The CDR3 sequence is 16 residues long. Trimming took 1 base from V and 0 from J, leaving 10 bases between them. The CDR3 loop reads CASSLDLRYSNQPQHF. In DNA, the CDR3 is TGTGCCAGCAGCTTAGATCTTAGATATAGCAATCAGCCCCAGCATTTT.

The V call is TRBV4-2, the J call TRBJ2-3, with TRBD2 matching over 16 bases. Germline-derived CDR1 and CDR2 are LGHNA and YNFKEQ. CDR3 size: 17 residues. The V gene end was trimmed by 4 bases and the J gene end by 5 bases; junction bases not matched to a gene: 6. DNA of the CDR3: TGTGCCAGCAGCCCAGGGACTAGCGGGGGGGCGGTAGATACGCAGTATTTT. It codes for CASSPGTSGGAVDTQYF.

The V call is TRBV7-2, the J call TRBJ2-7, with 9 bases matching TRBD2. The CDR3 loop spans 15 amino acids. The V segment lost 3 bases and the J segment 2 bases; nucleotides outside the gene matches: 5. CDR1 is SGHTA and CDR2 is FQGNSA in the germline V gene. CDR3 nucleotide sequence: TGTGCCAGCAGCTTGGCTAGCGGGGAGACCTACGAGCAGTACTTC. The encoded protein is CASSLASGETYEQYF. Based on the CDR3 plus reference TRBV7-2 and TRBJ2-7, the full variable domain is GAGVSQSPSNKVTEKGKDVELRCDPISGHTALYWYRQSLGQGLEFLIYFQGNSAPDKSGLPSDRFSAERTGGSVSTLTIQRTQQEDSAVYLCASSLASGETYEQYFGPGTRLTVT.

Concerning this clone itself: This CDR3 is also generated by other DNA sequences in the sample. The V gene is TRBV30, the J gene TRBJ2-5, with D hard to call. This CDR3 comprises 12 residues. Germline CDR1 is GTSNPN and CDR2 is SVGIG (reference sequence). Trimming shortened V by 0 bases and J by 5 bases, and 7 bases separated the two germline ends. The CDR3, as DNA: TGTGCCTGGAGTGTACTCGGGGAGACCCAGTACTTC. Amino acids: CAWSVLGETQYF.

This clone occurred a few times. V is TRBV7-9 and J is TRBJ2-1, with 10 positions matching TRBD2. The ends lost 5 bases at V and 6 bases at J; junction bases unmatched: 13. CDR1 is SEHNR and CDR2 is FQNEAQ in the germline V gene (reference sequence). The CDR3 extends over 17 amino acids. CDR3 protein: CASSPTGLSGRGNEQFF. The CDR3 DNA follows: TGTGCCAGCAGCCCCACCGGGTTGAGCGGGAGGGGCAATGAGCAGTTCTTC. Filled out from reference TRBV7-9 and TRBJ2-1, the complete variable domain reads DTGVSQNPRHKITKRGQNVTFRCDPISEHNRLYWYRQTLGQGPEFLTYFQNEAQLEKSRLLSDRFSAERPKGSFSTLEIQRTEQGDSAMYLCASSPTGLSGRGNEQFFGPGTRLTVL.

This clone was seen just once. CDR3 residues: CASSQIGGYTF. DNA of the CDR3: TGTGCCAGCAGCCAAATCGGGGGCTACACCTTC. The chain is built from TRBV7-2 and TRBJ1-2; no clear D gene. V lost 5 bases, J lost 8 bases, and 9 bases lay in between. Germline CDR1 SGHTA, CDR2 FQGNSA. This CDR3 contains 11 residues.

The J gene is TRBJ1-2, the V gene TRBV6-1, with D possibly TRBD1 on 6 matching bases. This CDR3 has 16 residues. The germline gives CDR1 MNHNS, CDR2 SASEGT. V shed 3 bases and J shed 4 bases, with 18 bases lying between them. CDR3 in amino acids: CASSDEHRDSTYGYTF. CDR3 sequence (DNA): TGTGCCAGCAGTGATGAACACAGGGATTCTACCTATGGCTACACCTTC.

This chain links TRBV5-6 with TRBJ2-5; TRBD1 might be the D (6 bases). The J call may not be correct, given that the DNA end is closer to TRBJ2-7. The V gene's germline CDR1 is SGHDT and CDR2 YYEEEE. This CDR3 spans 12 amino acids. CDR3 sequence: CASSGQSYEQYF. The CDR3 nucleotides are TGTGCCAGCAGCGGACAGTCCTACGAGCAGTACTTC.

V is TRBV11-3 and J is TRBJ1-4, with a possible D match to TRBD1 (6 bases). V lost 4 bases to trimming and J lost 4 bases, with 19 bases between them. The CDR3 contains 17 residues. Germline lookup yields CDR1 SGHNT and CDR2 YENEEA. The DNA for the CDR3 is TGTGCCAGCAGCTCACGCCTCCGGGACACCGATAATGAAAAACTGTTTTTT. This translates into CASSSRLRDTDNEKLFF.

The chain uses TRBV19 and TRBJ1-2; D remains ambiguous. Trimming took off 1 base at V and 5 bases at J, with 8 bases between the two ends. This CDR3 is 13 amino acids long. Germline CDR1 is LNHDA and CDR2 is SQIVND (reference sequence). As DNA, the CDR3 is TGTGCCAGTAGTATAGCTATGAAGTATGGCTACACCTTC. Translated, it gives CASSIAMKYGYTF.

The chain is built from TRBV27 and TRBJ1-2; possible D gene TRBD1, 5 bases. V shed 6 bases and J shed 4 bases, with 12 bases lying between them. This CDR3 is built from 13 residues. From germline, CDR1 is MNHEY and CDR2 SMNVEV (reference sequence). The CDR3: CASSPAGIYGYTF. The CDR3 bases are TGTGCCAGCAGCCCAGCAGGGATCTATGGCTACACCTTC.

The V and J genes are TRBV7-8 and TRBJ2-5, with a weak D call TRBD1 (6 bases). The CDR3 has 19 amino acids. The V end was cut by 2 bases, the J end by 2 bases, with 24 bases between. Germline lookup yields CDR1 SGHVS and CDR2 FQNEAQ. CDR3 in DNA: TGTGCCAGCAGCTTATTTAGATCCGGCCCGACAGGAGCTCAAGAGACCCAGTACTTC. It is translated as CASSLFRSGPTGAQETQYF.